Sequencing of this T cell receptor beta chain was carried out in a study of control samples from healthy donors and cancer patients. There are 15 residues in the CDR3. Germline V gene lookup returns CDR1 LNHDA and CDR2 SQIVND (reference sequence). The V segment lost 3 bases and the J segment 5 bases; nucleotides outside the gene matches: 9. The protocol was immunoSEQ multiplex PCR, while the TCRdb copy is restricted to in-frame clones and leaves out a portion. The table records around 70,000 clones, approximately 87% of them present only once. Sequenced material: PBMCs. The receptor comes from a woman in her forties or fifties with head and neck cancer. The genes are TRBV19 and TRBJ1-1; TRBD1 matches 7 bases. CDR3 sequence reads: CASSITGASTTEAFF. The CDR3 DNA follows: TGTGCCAGTAGTATCACAGGGGCGTCGACAACTGAAGCTTTCTTT.